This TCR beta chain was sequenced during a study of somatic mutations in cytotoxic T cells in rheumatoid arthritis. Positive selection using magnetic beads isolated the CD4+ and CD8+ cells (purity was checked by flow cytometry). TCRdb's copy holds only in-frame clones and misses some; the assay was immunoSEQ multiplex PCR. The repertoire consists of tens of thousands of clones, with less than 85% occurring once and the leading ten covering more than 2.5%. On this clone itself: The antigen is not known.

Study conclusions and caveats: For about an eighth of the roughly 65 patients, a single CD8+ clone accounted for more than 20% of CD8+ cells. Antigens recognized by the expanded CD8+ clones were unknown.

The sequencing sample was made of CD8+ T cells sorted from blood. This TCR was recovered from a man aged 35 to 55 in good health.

CDR3 loop: CASSGSVGFYEQYF. CDR3 nucleotide sequence: TGTGCCAGCAGCGGAAGCGTCGGGTTTTACGAGCAGTACTTC. The chain joins TRBV9 to TRBJ2-7; D is ambiguous. Germline V gene lookup returns CDR1 SGDLS and CDR2 YYNGEE. This CDR3 comprises 14 residues. V dropped 3 bases and J dropped 4 bases, with 14 bases sitting between them.